A selection of T cell receptor beta chains follows, all from one sample in a study of cytomegalovirus exposure and HLA in healthy donors. TCRdb's table, derived via immunoSEQ multiplex PCR, lists solely in-frame clones and lacks some. Of about 110,000 clones listed, around 70% were seen once; the top ten hold 0.79%. The sample consisted of PBMCs. The receptors stem from a boy between 10 and 17 years old in good health and CMV-seronegative. The CDR3 runs from the conserved cysteine through the conserved F or W. D genes are given only for firm matches. Rows give clone size only sometimes, using once, few, many, or a class for an expanded clone.

J gene: TRBJ1-5; D gene: NA; clone size: NA; V gene: TRBV2; CDR3 DNA: TGTGCCAGCAGTGATAGGACAGGCAATCAGCCCCAGCATTTT; CDR3 protein: CASSDRTGNQPQHF
J gene: TRBJ2-1; D gene: TRBD2; clone size: few; V gene: TRBV6-4; CDR3 DNA: TGTGCCAGCAGCGGGACTAGCGGGAGCGATGAGCAGTTCTTC; CDR3 protein: CASSGTSGSDEQFF
J gene: TRBJ2-7; D gene: NA; clone size: NA; V gene: TRBV7-6; CDR3 DNA: TGTGCCAGCAGCCCCGGTCTAGCCGGCGAGCAGTACTTC; CDR3 protein: CASSPGLAGEQYF
J gene: TRBJ1-4; D gene: TRBD1; clone size: NA; V gene: TRBV9; CDR3 DNA: TGTGCCAGCAGCACCGGGACAGGGGCTTTTGGTGGGGAAAAACTGTTTTTT; CDR3 protein: CASSTGTGAFGGEKLFF
J gene: TRBJ2-5; D gene: TRBD2; clone size: NA; V gene: TRBV4-1; CDR3 DNA: TGCGCCAGCAGCCAAGGACTAGCGGGGGGGCCACTACAAGAGACCCAGTACTTC; CDR3 protein: CASSQGLAGGPLQETQYF
J gene: TRBJ1-1; D gene: NA; clone size: NA; V gene: TRBV27; CDR3 DNA: TGTGCCAGCAGTCCTCTAAGGGGGGGCTACACTGAAGCTTTCTTT; CDR3 protein: CASSPLRGGYTEAFF
J gene: TRBJ2-7; D gene: NA; clone size: NA; V gene: TRBV5-1; CDR3 DNA: TGCGCCAGCAGCGCGGGGGACACAACCTACGAGCAGTACTTC; CDR3 protein: CASSAGDTTYEQYF
J gene: TRBJ1-6; D gene: NA; clone size: NA; V gene: TRBV6-1; CDR3 DNA: TGTGCCAGCGGTGCGAGCTCCTATAATTCACCCCTCCACTTT; CDR3 protein: CASGASSYNSPLHF
J gene: TRBJ2-5; D gene: NA; clone size: NA; V gene: TRBV5-1; CDR3 DNA: TGCGCCAGCAGCTTGGGTGGCAGACAAGAGACCCAGTACTTC; CDR3 protein: CASSLGGRQETQYF
J gene: TRBJ2-2; D gene: NA; clone size: NA; V gene: TRBV19; CDR3 DNA: TGTGCCAGTAGTATAGGGGCCGGGATCGGGGAGCTGTTTTTT; CDR3 protein: CASSIGAGIGELFF
J gene: TRBJ1-4; D gene: TRBD1; clone size: NA; V gene: TRBV18; CDR3 DNA: TGTGCCAGCTCACCCGGGACAGGGGATGAAAAACTGTTTTTT; CDR3 protein: CASSPGTGDEKLFF
J gene: TRBJ2-3; D gene: NA; clone size: NA; V gene: TRBV19; CDR3 DNA: TGTGCCAGTAGTATAGAGGGAGGATCCACAGATACGCAGTATTTT; CDR3 protein: CASSIEGGSTDTQYF
J gene: TRBJ1-3; D gene: NA; clone size: NA; V gene: TRBV6-1; CDR3 DNA: TGTGCCAGCAGTGAAGGTCGTTCTGGAAACACCATATATTTT; CDR3 protein: CASSEGRSGNTIYF
J gene: TRBJ1-1; D gene: NA; clone size: NA; V gene: TRBV6-6; CDR3 DNA: TGTGCCAGCAGGTCTCCCCCGGGTAGATGGGCTTTCTTT; CDR3 protein: CASRSPPGRWAFF
J gene: TRBJ2-5; D gene: NA; clone size: NA; V gene: TRBV28; CDR3 DNA: TGTGCCAGCGATTGGCGCCGGGGGTCAGAGACCCAGTACTTC; CDR3 protein: CASDWRRGSETQYF
J gene: TRBJ1-3; D gene: TRBD1; clone size: few; V gene: TRBV2; CDR3 DNA: TGTGCCAGCAGTGGACAGGGCTTGCCATACTTCTCTGGAAACACCATATATTTT; CDR3 protein: CASSGQGLPYFSGNTIYF
J gene: TRBJ2-1; D gene: TRBD1; clone size: NA; V gene: TRBV19; CDR3 DNA: TGTGCCAGTAAGATGACAGGGGTCGGGAATGAGCAGTTCTTC; CDR3 protein: CASKMTGVGNEQFF
J gene: TRBJ1-1; D gene: TRBD1; clone size: few; V gene: TRBV5-6; CDR3 DNA: TGTGCCAGCAGCAGGAGGACAGGGGGAGACATGAACACTGAAGCTTTCTTT; CDR3 protein: CASSRRTGGDMNTEAFF
J gene: TRBJ1-4; D gene: TRBD1; clone size: NA; V gene: TRBV19; CDR3 DNA: TGTGCCAGTAGTGTGGGGACAGCAACTAATGAAAAACTGTTTTTT; CDR3 protein: CASSVGTATNEKLFF
J gene: TRBJ1-2; D gene: NA; clone size: few; V gene: TRBV18; CDR3 DNA: TGTGCCAGCTCACCACCGCGGAGACAGGACGGTGTCTATGGCTACACCTTC; CDR3 protein: CASSPPRRQDGVYGYTF
J gene: TRBJ1-5; D gene: NA; clone size: few; V gene: TRBV6-1; CDR3 DNA: TGTGCCAGCAGTGTTAGCTCACCGGGGCCCCAGCATTTT; CDR3 protein: CASSVSSPGPQHF
J gene: TRBJ2-3; D gene: NA; clone size: once; V gene: TRBV5-4; CDR3 DNA: TGTGCCAGCAGCGAGAGAGAAACAGATACGCAGTATTTT; CDR3 protein: CASSERETDTQYF
J gene: TRBJ2-7; D gene: NA; clone size: NA; V gene: TRBV5-1; CDR3 DNA: TGCGCCAGCAGCTTGTCTCCAGGGTACTACGAGCAGTACTTC; CDR3 protein: CASSLSPGYYEQYF
J gene: TRBJ2-7; D gene: TRBD1; clone size: NA; V gene: TRBV27; CDR3 DNA: TGTGCCAGCGCAGGGACAGGGAAGTCCTACGAGCAGTACTTC; CDR3 protein: CASAGTGKSYEQYF
J gene: TRBJ1-6; D gene: NA; clone size: NA; V gene: TRBV7-9; CDR3 DNA: TGTGCCAGCAGCTTATCTCGGGTTCTGGCTAATTCACCCCTCCACTTT; CDR3 protein: CASSLSRVLANSPLHF
J gene: TRBJ2-3; D gene: TRBD2; clone size: NA; V gene: TRBV18; CDR3 DNA: TGTGCCAGCTCACAAACTAGCGGGGACACAGATACGCAGTATTTT; CDR3 protein: CASSQTSGDTDTQYF
J gene: TRBJ1-2; D gene: NA; clone size: NA; V gene: TRBV30; CDR3 DNA: TGTGCCTGGAGCAGAAGTAACTATGGCTACACCTTC; CDR3 protein: CAWSRSNYGYTF
J gene: TRBJ2-5; D gene: TRBD1; clone size: NA; V gene: TRBV5-1; CDR3 DNA: TGCGCCAGCAGCATCCAGGGGGCGCAAGAGACCCAGTACTTC; CDR3 protein: CASSIQGAQETQYF
J gene: TRBJ2-7; D gene: NA; clone size: NA; V gene: TRBV25-1; CDR3 DNA: TGTGCCAGCAGTGAATTCTCTAGCGCCGACGAGCAGTACTTC; CDR3 protein: CASSEFSSADEQYF
J gene: TRBJ1-1; D gene: TRBD1; clone size: NA; V gene: TRBV25-1; CDR3 DNA: TGTGCCAGCAGTGAAAAAGGCAGGACAGGGGAGCGCACTGAAGCTTTCTTT; CDR3 protein: CASSEKGRTGERTEAFF
J gene: TRBJ2-3; D gene: TRBD2; clone size: NA; V gene: TRBV2; CDR3 DNA: TGTGCCAGCAGTGAATGGGGGAGGGCCCCCACAGATACGCAGTATTTT; CDR3 protein: CASSEWGRAPTDTQYF
J gene: TRBJ2-7; D gene: TRBD1; clone size: few; V gene: TRBV6-6; CDR3 DNA: TGTGCCAGCAGTTCAGGGACAGGGACTTACTACGAGCAGTACTTC; CDR3 protein: CASSSGTGTYYEQYF
J gene: TRBJ1-1; D gene: NA; clone size: NA; V gene: TRBV30; CDR3 DNA: TGTGCCTGGACTTCCTCAGGCAGCACTGAAGCTTTCTTT; CDR3 protein: CAWTSSGSTEAFF
J gene: TRBJ2-2; D gene: NA; clone size: NA; V gene: TRBV6-5; CDR3 DNA: TGTGCCAGCAGTTCTCCCCCCGGGGAGCTGTTTTTT; CDR3 protein: CASSSPPGELFF
J gene: TRBJ2-7; D gene: NA; clone size: NA; V gene: TRBV30; CDR3 DNA: TGTGCCTGGAGTGTACTTACCTACGAGCAGTACTTC; CDR3 protein: CAWSVLTYEQYF
J gene: TRBJ1-1; D gene: NA; clone size: NA; V gene: TRBV18; CDR3 DNA: TGTGCCAGCTCACCGAGGACTGGGGCTTTCTTT; CDR3 protein: CASSPRTGAFF
J gene: TRBJ1-6; D gene: NA; clone size: NA; V gene: TRBV5-1; CDR3 DNA: TGCGCCAGCAGCGAGGAGGGGCGGGGGCATTCACCCCTCCACTTT; CDR3 protein: CASSEEGRGHSPLHF
J gene: TRBJ2-3; D gene: TRBD2; clone size: NA; V gene: TRBV6-1; CDR3 DNA: TGTGCCAGCAGCGGAGCGGGAGTTAGAGATACGCAGTATTTT; CDR3 protein: CASSGAGVRDTQYF
J gene: TRBJ2-7; D gene: TRBD1; clone size: NA; V gene: TRBV9; CDR3 DNA: TGTGCCAGCAGCTCAGGGGGCGCGAGCTCCTACGAGCAGTACTTC; CDR3 protein: CASSSGGASSYEQYF
J gene: TRBJ2-6; D gene: TRBD2; clone size: few; V gene: TRBV11-2; CDR3 DNA: TGTGCCAGCAGCCCTTTGGGGGGGACTTCTGGGGCCAACGTCCTGACTTTC; CDR3 protein: CASSPLGGTSGANVLTF
J gene: TRBJ1-3; D gene: NA; clone size: few; V gene: TRBV9; CDR3 DNA: TGTGCCAGCAGCGTAGAGGCAGGGTCCGGAAACACCATATATTTT; CDR3 protein: CASSVEAGSGNTIYF
J gene: TRBJ1-5; D gene: TRBD1; clone size: NA; V gene: TRBV27; CDR3 DNA: TGTGCCAGCAGTTTATCGAGTGGACAGGGTAGGGATCAGCCCCAGCATTTT; CDR3 protein: CASSLSSGQGRDQPQHF
J gene: TRBJ1-2; D gene: NA; clone size: NA; V gene: TRBV27; CDR3 DNA: TGTGCCAGCAGTTTTTACAGAGTTGGCTACACCTTC; CDR3 protein: CASSFYRVGYTF
J gene: TRBJ1-6; D gene: NA; clone size: NA; V gene: TRBV6-4; CDR3 DNA: TGTGCCAGCAGTCCCGGGTGGGGCGCAAACTCACCCCTCCACTTT; CDR3 protein: CASSPGWGANSPLHF
J gene: TRBJ2-3; D gene: NA; clone size: NA; V gene: TRBV7-7; CDR3 DNA: TGTGCCAGCAGCTTGAGGGACACAGATACGCAGTATTTT; CDR3 protein: CASSLRDTDTQYF
J gene: TRBJ2-5; D gene: NA; clone size: few; V gene: TRBV5-1; CDR3 DNA: TGCGCCAGCAGCTTTACGGCGGAAGAGACCCAGTACTTC; CDR3 protein: CASSFTAEETQYF
J gene: TRBJ2-7; D gene: TRBD1; clone size: NA; V gene: TRBV5-1; CDR3 DNA: TGCGCCAGCAGCTCCTTGCGAGGACAGGAAGACGAGCAGTACTTC; CDR3 protein: CASSSLRGQEDEQYF